The clone carrying this T cell receptor beta chain was observed at least ten times. TCRdb re-called the RT-PCR reads with MiXCR, one entry per CDR3 protein. The data hold about 700,000 distinct CDR3 sequences, with 11% to 15% observed a single time. Material: memory CD4+ T cells from blood. This TCR was recovered from a female donor in good health, serving as a healthy control.

The CDR3 region is CASSKNRDSLNYGYTF. CDR3 nucleotides: TGTGCCAGCAGTAAAAACCGGGACAGTCTTAACTATGGCTACACCTTC. The V and J genes are TRBV12-3 or TRBV12-4 and TRBJ1-2; TRBD1 agrees at 7 bases. The CDR3 consists of 16 residues. J lost 1 base, V lost 5 bases, and 10 bases had no gene match.